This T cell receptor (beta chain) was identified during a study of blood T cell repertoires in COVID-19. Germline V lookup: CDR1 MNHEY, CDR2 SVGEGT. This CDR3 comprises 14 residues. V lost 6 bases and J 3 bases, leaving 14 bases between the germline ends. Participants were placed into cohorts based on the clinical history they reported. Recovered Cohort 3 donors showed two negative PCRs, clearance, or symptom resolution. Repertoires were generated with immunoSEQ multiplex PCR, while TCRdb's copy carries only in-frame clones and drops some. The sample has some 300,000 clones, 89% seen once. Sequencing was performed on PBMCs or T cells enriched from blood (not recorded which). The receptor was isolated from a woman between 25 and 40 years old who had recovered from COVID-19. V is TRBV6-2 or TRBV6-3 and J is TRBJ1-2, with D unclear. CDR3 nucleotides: TGTGCCAGCAGCCTATATGGAACAGACTATGGCTACACCTTC. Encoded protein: CASSLYGTDYGYTF.